One sample yielded the 27 T cell receptor beta chains listed below, sequenced in a study of cytomegalovirus exposure and HLA in healthy donors. PCR used 60 Vbeta primers and 13 Jbeta primers. The assay was immunoSEQ multiplex PCR, and TCRdb's table has in-frame clones only and misses some. The data contain around 99,000 clones, around four fifths of them seen just once; the ten biggest clones take up 7.7%. Sequenced material: PBMCs. Receptor source: a woman between 45 and 65 years old in good health and CMV-seropositive.

The V and J genes are TRBV11-3 and TRBJ2-5; 10 bases line up with TRBD2. The CDR3 runs 19 residues. Germline CDR1 and CDR2: SGHNT and YENEEA. Unmatched junction bases numbered 14, after V lost 0 bases and J lost 4 bases. This chain's CDR3 is CASSLDVPFPAGGRETQYF. The CDR3 region has the DNA TGTGCCAGCAGCTTAGATGTTCCCTTCCCAGCGGGAGGGCGAGAGACCCAGTACTTC.

This clone showed up just once. V is TRBV5-6 and J is TRBJ2-3; weak D call: TRBD2 (7 bases). The CDR3 extends over 14 amino acids. V shed 0 bases and J shed 6 bases, with 11 bases lying between them. The germline V gene encodes CDR1 SGHDT and CDR2 YYEEEE. CDR3 in DNA: TGTGCCAGCAGCTTGGCGGGGGGCGCGGATACGCAGTATTTT. Amino acids: CASSLAGGADTQYF.

This clone was observed once. The chain employs TRBV5-6 and TRBJ1-5, with TRBD1 as a possible D gene (6 bases). CDR3 length: 16 residues. CDR1 and CDR2 (germline): SGHDT, YYEEEE. V was clipped by 4 bases and J by 1 base, with 15 bases between them. The DNA for the CDR3 is TGTGCCAGCAGCCAAGGGGGGAGGGCGAGCAATCAGCCCCAGCATTTT. Its protein is CASSQGGRASNQPQHF.

This chain joins TRBV7-8 and TRBJ1-5; weak D call: TRBD1 (6 bases). The V gene's germline CDR1 is SGHVS and CDR2 FQNEAQ. V dropped 2 bases and J dropped 5 bases, with 10 bases sitting between them. This CDR3 has 14 residues. The CDR3 DNA reads TGTGCCAGCAGCTTAAGAGAGGGGGATCAGCCCCAGCATTTT. Translating gives CASSLREGDQPQHF.

The rearrangement uses TRBV7-2 and TRBJ2-3, with TRBD2 matching over 8 bases. J gave up 4 bases and V 2 bases, and 5 bases lay outside the gene matches. The CDR3 covers 15 residues. Germline lookup yields CDR1 SGHTA and CDR2 FQGNSA. The CDR3, as DNA: TGTGCCAGCAGCTTAACGGGGGGGCAAGCAGATACGCAGTATTTT. It is translated as CASSLTGGQADTQYF.

This clone was observed a few times. The rearrangement joins TRBV11-3 to TRBJ1-5; TRBD1 matches at 9 bases. J lost 0 bases, V lost 6 bases, and 12 bases had no gene match. The CDR3 contains 18 residues. The germline gives CDR1 SGHNT, CDR2 YENEEA. The CDR3 reads CASRAGTGYLYSNQPQHF. DNA of the CDR3: TGTGCCAGCAGGGCCGGGACAGGGTATCTTTATAGCAATCAGCCCCAGCATTTT.

This clone was detected a few times. The V gene is TRBV7-9, the J gene TRBJ2-2, with D possibly TRBD2 on 7 matching bases. CDR1 SEHNR and CDR2 FQNEAQ come from the germline V gene (reference sequence). Trimming removed 7 bases at V and 0 bases at J, with 15 bases between. The CDR3 has 16 amino acids. CDR3: CASTPRGAANTGELFF. The CDR3 DNA sequence: TGTGCCAGCACCCCCCGGGGGGCCGCGAACACCGGGGAGCTGTTTTTT. The variable domain in full, with the rest retrieved from reference TRBV7-9 and TRBJ2-2, is DTGVSQNPRHKITKRGQNVTFRCDPISEHNRLYWYRQTLGQGPEFLTYFQNEAQLEKSRLLSDRFSAERPKGSFSTLEIQRTEQGDSAMYLCASTPRGAANTGELFFGEGSRLTVL.

The chain carries TRBV2 and TRBJ1-5, with 12 nucleotides matching TRBD1. V was clipped by 8 bases and J by 6 bases; unmatched bases: 2. The CDR3 consists of 13 residues. The V gene's germline CDR1 is SNHLY and CDR2 FYNNEI. CDR3 nucleotides: TGTGCCAGCCGGGACAGGGGGCCTCAGCCCCAGCATTTT. Residues: CASRDRGPQPQHF.

The chain links TRBV5-4 to TRBJ1-2; 8 bases match TRBD1. The germline V gene encodes CDR1 SGHNT and CDR2 YYREEE (reference sequence). The CDR3 covers 17 residues. The V segment lost 0 bases and the J segment 0 bases; nucleotides outside the gene matches: 7. The CDR3 region has the DNA TGTGCCAGCAGCTTGGATGCAGGGGGCATAACTAACTATGGCTACACCTTC. It encodes CASSLDAGGITNYGYTF.

V usage is TRBV5-1 and J usage is TRBJ1-1; perhaps TRBD1 as D (6 bases). V was trimmed by 0 bases and J by 4 bases, leaving 13 bases between them. The CDR3 spans 15 residues. The germline gives CDR1 SGHRS, CDR2 YFSETQ. The CDR3 loop is CASSLEGGEFTEAFF. CDR3 coding DNA: TGCGCCAGCAGCTTGGAGGGGGGGGAGTTCACTGAAGCTTTCTTT.

The chain links TRBV6-1 to TRBJ2-7; D is perhaps TRBD2 (5 bases). Germline V gene data show CDR1 as MNHNS and CDR2 as SASEGT. This CDR3 is 13 amino acids long. Between the trimmed V and J ends, which lost 2 bases and 2 bases, there was a span of 7 bases. CDR3 nucleotides: TGTGCCAGCAGTGAAAACGGGGCCTACGAGCAGTACTTC. Its translation: CASSENGAYEQYF.

This clone has only a few counts. The chain couples TRBV9 to TRBJ1-5; D may be TRBD1 (5 bases). V shed 0 bases and J shed 6 bases, with 13 bases lying between them. The CDR3 runs 15 residues. Germline V lookup: CDR1 SGDLS, CDR2 YYNGEE. CDR3 protein: CASSVGSGRGQPQHF. As DNA, the CDR3 is TGTGCCAGCAGCGTAGGGTCAGGGCGGGGTCAGCCCCAGCATTTT. Full variable domain (remainder filled in from reference TRBV9 and TRBJ1-5): DSGVTQTPKHLITATGQRVTLRCSPRSGDLSVYWYQQSLDQGLQFLIQYYNGEERAKGNILERFSAQQFPDLHSELNLSSLELGDSALYFCASSVGSGRGQPQHFGDGTRLSIL.

V and J are TRBV18 and TRBJ1-5; 7 nucleotides match TRBD1. The V gene's germline CDR1 is KGHSH and CDR2 LQKENI. V trimming: 6 bases; J trimming: 2 bases; junction bases outside the gene matches: 4. The length of the CDR3 is 14 residues. CDR3 DNA: TGTGCCAGCTCTCACGGGACAGGCAATCAGCCCCAGCATTTT. Translated: CASSHGTGNQPQHF.

The chain has TRBV2 and TRBJ1-2, with D uncertain. Between the trimmed V and J ends, which lost 2 bases and 6 bases, there was a span of 10 bases. The CDR3 contains 13 residues. Germline CDR1 is SNHLY and CDR2 is FYNNEI. Here the CDR3 reads CASSESRFDGYTF. For the CDR3, the DNA is TGTGCCAGCAGTGAATCCCGGTTTGATGGCTACACCTTC.

The chain has TRBV4-3 and TRBJ1-5; the D gene is possibly TRBD1 (5 bases). CDR1 is LGHNA, CDR2 YSLEER, per germline. This CDR3 contains 16 residues. V was cut by 0 bases and J by 1 base, with 10 bases left in between. The CDR3 region has the DNA TGCGCCAGCAGCCAAGATCCCAGGGTAAGCAATCAGCCCCAGCATTTT. Its translation: CASSQDPRVSNQPQHF.

The chain employs TRBV6-6 and TRBJ1-5; TRBD1 agrees at 11 bases. Germline values: CDR1 MNHNY, CDR2 SVGAGI (reference sequence). The V and J ends lost 8 bases and 5 bases, in that order; junction bases with no gene match: 2. This CDR3 contains 13 residues. CDR3 DNA sequence: TGTGCCAGCCGGGACAGGGGGTATCAGCCCCAGCATTTT. It yields the protein CASRDRGYQPQHF.

The rearrangement links TRBV11-2 to TRBJ2-1; the match to TRBD1 covers 9 bases. The junction had 10 bases not matched to a gene; V was cut back by 5 bases and J by 2 bases. Germline CDR1 and CDR2: SGHAT and FQNNGV. The CDR3 contains 17 residues. CDR3 coding DNA: TGTGCCAGCAGCAAAATACAGGGGGCCCCTACCTACAATGAGCAGTTCTTC. Translation: CASSKIQGAPTYNEQFF.

The gene calls are TRBV7-3 and TRBJ2-3, with 9 bases fitting TRBD2. Trimming at V came to 6 bases and at J to 10 bases, leaving 11 bases not matched to a gene. Germline V gene sequence: CDR1 SGHTA, CDR2 FQGTGA. The CDR3 loop spans 14 amino acids. The CDR3 DNA sequence: TGTGCCAGCAGTTTAGCGGGGGTTGAAAAAGCGCAGTATTTT. This gives the protein CASSLAGVEKAQYF.

This clone was counted a few times. The J gene is TRBJ1-2, the V gene TRBV19, with D possibly TRBD1 on 6 matching bases. Germline V gene lookup returns CDR1 LNHDA and CDR2 SQIVND (reference sequence). The CDR3 spans 15 residues. The ends were cut back, 5 bases at V and 4 bases at J, with 17 bases in the middle. The CDR3 DNA sequence: TGTGCCAGTAGTCCCCAAGACAGGTTTCTCTATGGCTACACCTTC. Translation gives CASSPQDRFLYGYTF. The full variable domain, completed using reference TRBV19 and TRBJ1-2, is DGGITQSPKYLFRKEGQNVTLSCEQNLNHDAMYWYRQDPGQGLRLIYYSQIVNDFQKGDIAEGYSVSREKKESFPLTVTSAQKNPTAFYLCASSPQDRFLYGYTFGSGTRLTVV.

The gene calls are TRBV6-6 and TRBJ2-5; the D is unclear. The CDR3 is made up of 14 amino acids. Germline-derived CDR1 and CDR2 are MNHNY and SVGAGI (reference sequence). The V end lost 5 bases, the J end lost 2 bases, and 12 bases lay between the germline ends. The CDR3 spells CASSKPPRQETQYF. CDR3 DNA sequence: TGTGCCAGCAGTAAGCCCCCGCGTCAAGAGACCCAGTACTTC.

The V call is TRBV7-2, the J call TRBJ2-7; TRBD1 aligns across 7 bases. V was clipped by 5 bases and J by 6 bases; unmatched bases: 10. The CDR3 contains 14 residues. The germline V gene has CDR1 SGHTA and CDR2 FQGNSA. The CDR3 nucleotides are TGTGCCAGCAGCCAACAGGGGTTCGGGCTCGAGCAGTACTTC. Translating gives CASSQQGFGLEQYF.

In this sample, this clone turned up a few times. The chain couples TRBV4-1 to TRBJ2-1; 12 bases are shared with TRBD2. Looked up from germline, CDR1 is MGHRA and CDR2 is YSYEKL. The V segment lost 4 bases and the J segment 8 bases; nucleotides outside the gene matches: 12. The CDR3 runs 17 residues. The CDR3 DNA reads as TGCGCCAGCAGCCCCTCAGAGCTAGCGGGGGGGTTGGATGAGCAGTTCTTC. Its protein is CASSPSELAGGLDEQFF.

The sample holds a few counts of this clone. This chain joins TRBV2 and TRBJ2-7; 13 positions match TRBD2. V lost 6 bases and J lost 5; bases outside the gene matches: 4. The CDR3 is made up of 14 amino acids. Germline V gene data show CDR1 as SNHLY and CDR2 as FYNNEI. CDR3: CASRPGLAGHEQYF. The CDR3 coding sequence is TGTGCCAGCAGGCCGGGACTAGCGGGACACGAGCAGTACTTC.

This rearrangement joins TRBV6-5 to TRBJ1-1, with unresolved D. The germline V gene encodes CDR1 MNHEY and CDR2 SVGAGI. The CDR3 totals 11 residues. The germline V and J ends were trimmed by 6 bases and 3 bases, with 5 bases remaining between them. The CDR3 sequence is CASRQYTEAFF. CDR3 coding DNA: TGTGCCAGCAGACAGTACACTGAAGCTTTCTTT.

V gene TRBV6-6 combines with J gene TRBJ2-2, with 8 nucleotides matching TRBD1. The germline V gene has CDR1 MNHNY and CDR2 SVGAGI (reference sequence). With V trimmed by 2 bases and J by 7 bases, 0 bases remained unmatched. This CDR3 spans 13 amino acids. The CDR3 DNA reads TGTGCCAGCAGTTACGGACAGGGCGGGGAGCTGTTTTTT. The encoded protein is CASSYGQGGELFF.

The CDR3 region has the DNA TGTGCCAGCAGCTTAGCGTTCCCGGGAACAGATTATGGCTACACCTTC. Protein sequence: CASSLAFPGTDYGYTF. V usage is TRBV7-2 and J usage is TRBJ1-2; D is unresolved. The V gene lost 0 bases and the J gene lost 5 bases, with 16 bases spanning the gap. The CDR3 has 16 amino acids. Germline lookup yields CDR1 SGHTA and CDR2 FQGNSA.

For the CDR3, the DNA is TGTGCCAGCTCACCAGCAGGGGTGCCACAAGAGACCCAGTACTTC. Translating it yields CASSPAGVPQETQYF. The chain has TRBV18 and TRBJ2-5; tentatively, D is TRBD1 (6 bases). The CDR3 contains 15 residues. Germline CDR1 and CDR2: KGHSH and LQKENI. The V end lost 2 bases, the J end lost 2 bases, and 12 bases lay between the germline ends.